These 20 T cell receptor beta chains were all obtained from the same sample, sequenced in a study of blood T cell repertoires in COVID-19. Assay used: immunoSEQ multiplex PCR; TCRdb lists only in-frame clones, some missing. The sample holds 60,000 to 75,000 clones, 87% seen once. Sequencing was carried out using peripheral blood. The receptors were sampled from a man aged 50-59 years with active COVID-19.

DNA for the CDR3: TGTGCCAGCAAGCGCACTAATACGAGGGTTGAGCAGTTCTTC. This gives the protein CASKRTNTRVEQFF. The genes are TRBV5-8 and TRBJ2-1; maybe TRBD2 (5 bases). This CDR3 is built from 14 residues. CDR1 is SGHTS, CDR2 YDEGEE, per germline. Deletions cut 6 bases from V and 9 bases from J, with 19 bases between.

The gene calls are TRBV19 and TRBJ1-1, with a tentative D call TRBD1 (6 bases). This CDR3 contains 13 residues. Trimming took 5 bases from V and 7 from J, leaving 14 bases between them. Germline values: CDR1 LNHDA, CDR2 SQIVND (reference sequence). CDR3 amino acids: CASSGTGYGEAFF. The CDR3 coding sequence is TGTGCCAGTAGTGGTACAGGGTACGGTGAAGCTTTCTTT.

CDR3: CASSEGGGRANNEQFF. DNA of the CDR3: TGCGCCAGCAGCGAAGGCGGCGGGAGGGCCAACAATGAGCAGTTCTTC. The chain is built from TRBV5-1 and TRBJ2-1; TRBD2 matches 9 bases. Trimming took 4 bases from V and 5 from J; bases not matched to a gene: 10. From germline, CDR1 is SGHRS and CDR2 YFSETQ. CDR3 length: 16 residues. Combining the CDR3 with reference TRBV5-1 and TRBJ2-1 gives the whole variable domain KAGVTQTPRYLIKTRGQQVTLSCSPISGHRSVSWYQQTPGQGLQFLFEYFSETQRNKGNFPGRFSGRQFSNSRSEMNVSTLELGDSALYLCASSEGGGRANNEQFFGPGTRLTVL.

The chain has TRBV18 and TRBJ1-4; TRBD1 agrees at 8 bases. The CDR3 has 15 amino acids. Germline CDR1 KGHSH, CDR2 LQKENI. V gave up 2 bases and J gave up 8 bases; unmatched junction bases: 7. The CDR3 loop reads CASSPRDRSNEKLFF. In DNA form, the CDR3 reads TGTGCCAGCTCACCAAGGGACAGGTCGAACGAAAAACTGTTTTTT.

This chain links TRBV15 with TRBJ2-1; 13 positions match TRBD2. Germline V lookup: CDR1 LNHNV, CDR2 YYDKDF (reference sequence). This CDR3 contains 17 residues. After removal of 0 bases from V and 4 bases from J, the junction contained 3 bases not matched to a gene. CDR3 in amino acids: CATSRDLGLAGYNEQFF. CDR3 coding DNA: TGTGCCACCAGCAGAGATCTGGGACTAGCGGGGTACAATGAGCAGTTCTTC.

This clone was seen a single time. The CDR3 DNA reads TGTGCCAGCAGCCTACAGGACTCTGGAAACACCATATATTTT. Its translation: CASSLQDSGNTIYF. The rearrangement uses TRBV4-2 and TRBJ1-3, with a tentative D call TRBD1 (5 bases). Germline lookup yields CDR1 LGHNA and CDR2 YNFKEQ. V dropped 4 bases and J dropped 0 bases, with 7 bases sitting between them. CDR3 length equals 14 residues.

CDR3 coding DNA: TGCGCCAGCAGCCAACATGACCTCGGGGGTGAAGCTTTCTTT. It encodes CASSQHDLGGEAFF. The chain employs TRBV4-1 and TRBJ1-1; D is possibly TRBD1 (5 bases). The CDR3 has 14 residues. V was trimmed by 2 bases and J by 7 bases, leaving 14 bases between them. CDR1 is MGHRA, CDR2 YSYEKL, per germline.

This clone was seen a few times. The CDR3 protein is CASSPGSGYTF. CDR3 in DNA: TGTGCCAGCTCACCAGGGAGTGGCTACACCTTC. This chain connects TRBV18 to TRBJ1-2; no reliable D call. The CDR3 covers 11 residues. CDR1 and CDR2 from the germline V gene are KGHSH and LQKENI. V lost 2 bases to trimming and J lost 7 bases, with 5 bases between them.

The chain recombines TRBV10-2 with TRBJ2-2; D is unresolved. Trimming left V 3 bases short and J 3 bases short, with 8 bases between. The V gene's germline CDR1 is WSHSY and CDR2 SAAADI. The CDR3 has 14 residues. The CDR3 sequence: CASSDGPDTGELFF. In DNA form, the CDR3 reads TGCGCCAGCAGTGATGGGCCTGACACCGGGGAGCTGTTTTTT.

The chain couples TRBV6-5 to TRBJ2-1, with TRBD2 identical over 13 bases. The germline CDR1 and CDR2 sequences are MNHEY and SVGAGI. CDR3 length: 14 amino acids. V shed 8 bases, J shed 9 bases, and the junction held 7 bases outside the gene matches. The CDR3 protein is CASGGTSGTGEQFF. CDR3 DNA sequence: TGTGCCAGCGGCGGGACTAGCGGGACCGGTGAGCAGTTCTTC.

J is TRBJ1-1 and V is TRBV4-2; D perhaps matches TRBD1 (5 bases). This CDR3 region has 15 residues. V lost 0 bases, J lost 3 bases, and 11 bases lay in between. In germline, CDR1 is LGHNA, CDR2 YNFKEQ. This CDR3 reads CASSQESAGHTEAFF. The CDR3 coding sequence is TGTGCCAGCAGCCAAGAATCCGCAGGGCACACTGAAGCTTTCTTT.

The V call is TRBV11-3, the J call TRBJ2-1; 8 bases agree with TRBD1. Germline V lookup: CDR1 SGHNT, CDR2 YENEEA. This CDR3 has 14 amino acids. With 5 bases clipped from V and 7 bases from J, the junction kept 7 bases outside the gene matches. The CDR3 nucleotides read TGTGCCAGCAGCGAAGGACAGGGTGGAAATGAGCAGTTCTTC. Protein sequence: CASSEGQGGNEQFF. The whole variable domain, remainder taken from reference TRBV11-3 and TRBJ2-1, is EAGVVQSPRYKIIEKKQPVAFWCNPISGHNTLYWYLQNLGQGPELLIRYENEEAVDDSQLPKDRFSAERLKGVDSTLKIQPAELGDSAVYLCASSEGQGGNEQFFGPGTRLTVL.

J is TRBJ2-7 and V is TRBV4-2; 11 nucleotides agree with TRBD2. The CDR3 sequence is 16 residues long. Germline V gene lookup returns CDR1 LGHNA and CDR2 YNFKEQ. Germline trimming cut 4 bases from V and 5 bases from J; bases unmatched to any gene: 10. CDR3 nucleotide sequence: TGTGCCAGCAGCCGGAACCCAACTAGCGGGAGAGACGAGCAGTACTTC. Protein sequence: CASSRNPTSGRDEQYF.

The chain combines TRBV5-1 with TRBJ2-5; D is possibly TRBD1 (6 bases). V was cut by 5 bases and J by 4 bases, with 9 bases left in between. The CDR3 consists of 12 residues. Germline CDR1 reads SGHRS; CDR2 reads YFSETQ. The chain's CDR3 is CASRLGGETQYF. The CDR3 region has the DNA TGCGCCAGCAGGCTAGGGGGAGAGACCCAGTACTTC.

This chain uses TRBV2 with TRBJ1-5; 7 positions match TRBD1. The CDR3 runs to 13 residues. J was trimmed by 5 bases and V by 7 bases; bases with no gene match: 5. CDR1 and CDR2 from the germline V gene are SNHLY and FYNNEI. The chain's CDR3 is CASNYRGDQPQHF. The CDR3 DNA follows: TGTGCCAGCAACTACAGGGGTGATCAGCCCCAGCATTTT.

CDR3 protein: CASSEGGRLAEAFF. The CDR3 DNA reads TGTGCCAGCAGTGAAGGGGGGAGGCTTGCTGAAGCTTTCTTT. The genes are TRBV25-1 and TRBJ1-1; D possibly corresponds to TRBD1 (5 bases). The germline gives CDR1 MGHDK, CDR2 SYGVNS. Trimming removed 2 bases from V and 6 bases from J, with 13 bases in between. The CDR3 extends over 14 amino acids.

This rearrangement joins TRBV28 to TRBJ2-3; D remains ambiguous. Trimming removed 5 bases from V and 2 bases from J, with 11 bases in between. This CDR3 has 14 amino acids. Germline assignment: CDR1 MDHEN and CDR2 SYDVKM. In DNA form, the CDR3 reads TGTGCCAGCAGTATCCCCAGGTCCACAGATACGCAGTATTTT. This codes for CASSIPRSTDTQYF.

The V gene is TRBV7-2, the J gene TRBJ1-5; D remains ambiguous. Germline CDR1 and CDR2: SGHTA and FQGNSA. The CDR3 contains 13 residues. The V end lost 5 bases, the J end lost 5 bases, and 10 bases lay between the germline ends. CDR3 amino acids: CASSARDDQPQHF. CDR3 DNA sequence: TGTGCCAGCAGCGCCCGGGATGATCAGCCCCAGCATTTT.

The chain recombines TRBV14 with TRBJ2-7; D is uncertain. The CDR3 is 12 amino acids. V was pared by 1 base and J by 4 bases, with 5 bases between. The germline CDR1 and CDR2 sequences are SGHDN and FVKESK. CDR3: CASSQGSYEQYF. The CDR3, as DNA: TGTGCCAGCAGCCAAGGTAGTTACGAGCAGTACTTC.

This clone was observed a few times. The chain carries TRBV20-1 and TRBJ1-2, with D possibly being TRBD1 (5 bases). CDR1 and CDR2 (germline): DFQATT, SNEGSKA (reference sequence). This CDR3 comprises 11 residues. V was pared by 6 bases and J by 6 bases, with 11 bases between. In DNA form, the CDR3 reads TGCAGTGCCCCGGGGGGGGATGGCTACACCTTC. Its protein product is CSAPGGDGYTF.